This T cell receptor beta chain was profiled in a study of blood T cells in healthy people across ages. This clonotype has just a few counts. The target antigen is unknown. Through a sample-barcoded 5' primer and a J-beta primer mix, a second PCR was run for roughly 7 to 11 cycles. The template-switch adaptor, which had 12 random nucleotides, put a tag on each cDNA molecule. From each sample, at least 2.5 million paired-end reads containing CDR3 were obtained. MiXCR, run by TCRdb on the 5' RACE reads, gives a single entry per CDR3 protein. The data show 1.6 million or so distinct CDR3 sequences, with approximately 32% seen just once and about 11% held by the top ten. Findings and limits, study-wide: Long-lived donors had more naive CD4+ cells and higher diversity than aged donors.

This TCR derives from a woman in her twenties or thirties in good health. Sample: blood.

The CDR3 DNA is TGTGCCAGCAGTAGGACGGCTAAAAATGAGCAGTTCTTC. Protein: CASSRTAKNEQFF. The rearrangement uses TRBV12-3 or TRBV12-4 and TRBJ2-1; no firm D call. CDR3 length equals 13 residues. Between the trimmed V and J ends, which lost 5 bases and 7 bases, there was a span of 12 bases.